Following are 19 T cell receptor beta chains from one sample sequenced in a study of cytomegalovirus exposure and HLA in healthy donors. 60 Vbeta and 13 Jbeta primers were used in PCR. The table came from immunoSEQ multiplex PCR; TCRdb's copy has only in-frame clones and leaves some out. This sample has some 140,000 clones, with about four fifths found just once. Sequencing was done on a sample of PBMCs. These receptors were obtained from a man younger than 30 in good health and CMV-seronegative.

The rearrangement links TRBV5-6 to TRBJ1-2; D gene unclear. The V gene's germline CDR1 is SGHDT and CDR2 YYEEEE. The V and J ends lost 2 bases and 2 bases respectively, with 10 bases between them. There are 14 residues in the CDR3. CDR3 residues: CASSLLQSNYGYTF. The DNA of the CDR3 is TGTGCCAGCAGCTTATTACAATCGAACTATGGCTACACCTTC.

The V gene is TRBV7-9, the J gene TRBJ1-1; no definite D call. Between the trimmed V and J ends, which lost 3 bases and 6 bases, there was a span of 11 bases. CDR3 length: 13 residues. Germline CDR1 and CDR2: SEHNR and FQNEAQ (reference sequence). The CDR3 DNA sequence: TGTGCCAGCAGCTTCGACACGGGATCTGAAGCTTTCTTT. It specifies CASSFDTGSEAFF.

J is TRBJ2-7 and V is TRBV4-3; 7 nucleotides line up with TRBD2. The CDR3 consists of 14 residues. Germline V gives CDR1 LGHNA, CDR2 YSLEER. The V and J ends lost 1 base and 3 bases, in that order; junction bases with no gene match: 3. This chain's CDR3 is CASSQVGGNYEQYF. The CDR3 region has the DNA TGCGCCAGCAGCCAAGTCGGGGGGAACTACGAGCAGTACTTC.

The J gene is TRBJ2-2, the V gene TRBV5-6; a weak D match, TRBD2 (6 bases). V was shortened by 5 bases and J by 4 bases, with 6 bases between the two germline ends. CDR1 and CDR2 from the germline V gene are SGHDT and YYEEEE. The CDR3 runs to 12 residues. CDR3 amino acids: CASRRGTGELFF. The CDR3 DNA follows: TGTGCCAGCAGGCGGGGCACCGGGGAGCTGTTTTTT.

The chain recombines TRBV15 with TRBJ1-3; 12 positions match TRBD1. Germline CDR1 and CDR2: LNHNV and YYDKDF (reference sequence). Trimming took 5 bases from V and 3 from J; bases not matched to a gene: 23. The CDR3 covers 22 residues. CDR3 sequence (DNA): TGTGCCACCAGCCTTAGCCGGGACAGGGGGCAGAAACCAGAGCATTTTGGAAACACCATATATTTT. Its translation is CATSLSRDRGQKPEHFGNTIYF. Based on the CDR3 plus reference TRBV15 and TRBJ1-3, the full variable domain is DAMVIQNPRYQVTQFGKPVTLSCSQTLNHNVMYWYQQKSSQAPKLLFHYYDKDFNNEADTPDNFQSRRPNTSFCFLDIRSPGLGDTAMYLCATSLSRDRGQKPEHFGNTIYFGEGSWLTVV.

This chain links TRBV6-6 with TRBJ2-3, with 16 bases matching TRBD2. V was clipped by 7 bases and J by 4 bases; unmatched bases: 2. Germline CDR1 and CDR2: MNHNY and SVGAGI (reference sequence). CDR3 length: 15 amino acids. CDR3 region: CASTGLAGGADTQYF. The CDR3 DNA reads as TGTGCCAGCACGGGACTAGCGGGGGGGGCAGATACGCAGTATTTT.

V usage is TRBV30 and J usage is TRBJ2-1, with D tentatively TRBD2 (6 bases). CDR1 and CDR2 (germline): GTSNPN, SVGIG (reference sequence). The CDR3 totals 13 residues. V shed 2 bases and J shed 8 bases, with 13 bases lying between them. The CDR3 region has the DNA TGTGCCTGGAGTTGGGGAGCGGGCCATGAGCAGTTCTTC. Its protein product is CAWSWGAGHEQFF.

A few counts support this clone. The genes are TRBV5-1 and TRBJ2-7; possible D gene TRBD1, 5 bases. This CDR3 is 14 amino acids long. Germline V CDR1 and CDR2: SGHRS, YFSETQ. Between the trimmed V and J ends, which lost 0 bases and 4 bases, there was a span of 11 bases. The CDR3 sequence is CASSLGPGLYEQYF. Here the CDR3 DNA reads TGCGCCAGCAGCTTGGGGCCAGGGTTATACGAGCAGTACTTC.

The chain uses TRBV7-8 and TRBJ2-5, with 8 positions matching TRBD2. After removal of 11 bases from V and 5 bases from J, the junction contained 13 bases not matched to a gene. Germline CDR1 reads SGHVS; CDR2 reads FQNEAQ. The CDR3 is 14 amino acids. CDR3 protein: CASSGGGLLETQYF. CDR3 coding DNA: TGTGCCTCTAGCGGCGGGGGGCTTCTGGAGACCCAGTACTTC.

The V and J genes are TRBV30 and TRBJ1-5, with D unclear. The CDR3 is 13 residues long. Per the germline V gene, CDR1 is GTSNPN and CDR2 is SVGIG (reference sequence). V was cut by 3 bases and J by 0 bases, with 6 bases left in between. DNA of the CDR3: TGTGCCTGGAGCCGAGATAGCAATCAGCCCCAGCATTTT. This sequence encodes CAWSRDSNQPQHF.

The chain has TRBV7-2 and TRBJ2-5; 8 positions match TRBD1. From germline, CDR1 is SGHTA and CDR2 FQGNSA. The CDR3 is made up of 14 amino acids. V gave up 4 bases and J gave up 4 bases; unmatched junction bases: 5. CDR3 residues: CASSWSRGLETQYF. CDR3 bases: TGTGCCAGCAGCTGGAGCAGGGGGCTAGAGACCCAGTACTTC. The whole variable domain, remainder taken from reference TRBV7-2 and TRBJ2-5, is GAGVSQSPSNKVTEKGKDVELRCDPISGHTALYWYRQSLGQGLEFLIYFQGNSAPDKSGLPSDRFSAERTGGSVSTLTIQRTQQEDSAVYLCASSWSRGLETQYFGPGTRLLVL.

Remarks on this clone: At one boundary the junction diverges from the germline segment, which might be a read error. The chain recombines TRBV7-7 with TRBJ1-1, with D unclear. From germline, CDR1 is SSHAT and CDR2 FNYEAQ (reference sequence). The CDR3 contains 13 residues. CDR3 amino acids: CASSLNTVTEAFF. The CDR3 DNA follows: TGTGCTAGCAGCTTAAATACAGTCACTGAAGCTTTCTTT.

V usage is TRBV14 and J usage is TRBJ1-5; D might be TRBD1 (5 bases). The germline V gene has CDR1 SGHDN and CDR2 FVKESK. This CDR3 is 13 amino acids long. The V end lost 1 base, the J end lost 5 bases, and 6 bases lay between the germline ends. CDR3 DNA sequence: TGTGCCAGCAGCCAAGGACAGTATCAGCCCCAGCATTTT. It codes for CASSQGQYQPQHF.

The chain couples TRBV14 to TRBJ2-5; TRBD2 aligns across 8 bases. This CDR3 has 16 residues. The V segment lost 3 bases and the J segment 4 bases; nucleotides outside the gene matches: 10. Germline CDR1 reads SGHDN; CDR2 reads FVKESK. The CDR3 region is CASSQPGGGYIETQYF. Written as DNA, the CDR3 is TGTGCCAGCAGCCAGCCAGGCGGGGGGTATATAGAGACCCAGTACTTC.

This chain connects TRBV7-6 to TRBJ2-7; D is undetermined. Trimming left V 2 bases short and J 3 bases short, with 11 bases between. CDR1 and CDR2 from the germline V gene are SGHVS and FNYEAQ. This CDR3 contains 14 residues. CDR3 protein: CASSLSGSDYEQYF. In DNA form, the CDR3 reads TGTGCCAGCAGCTTATCGGGTTCCGACTACGAGCAGTACTTC.

The chain uses TRBV5-1 and TRBJ2-5; 7 bases are shared with TRBD1. The CDR3 is 16 amino acids. Germline loops: CDR1 SGHRS, CDR2 YFSETQ. V lost 4 bases and J lost 5; bases outside the gene matches: 14. The CDR3 DNA reads as TGCGCCAGCAGCCCGTACCGACAGGGTATTGGGGAGACCCAGTACTTC. It yields the protein CASSPYRQGIGETQYF.

This chain uses TRBV30 with TRBJ1-4, with D uncertain. Trimming removed 5 bases from V and 7 bases from J, with 8 bases in between. Germline V lookup: CDR1 GTSNPN, CDR2 SVGIG (reference sequence). CDR3 length: 11 amino acids. In nucleotides, the CDR3 is TGTGCCTGGGGGAGGCGTGAAAAACTGTTTTTT. It specifies CAWGRREKLFF. Drawing the rest from reference TRBV30 and TRBJ1-4, the complete variable domain is SQTIHQWPATLVQPVGSPLSLECTVEGTSNPNLYWYRQAAGRGLQLLFYSVGIGQISSEVPQNLSASRPQDRQFILSSKKLLLSDSGFYLCAWGRREKLFFGSGTQLSVL.

The chain links TRBV6-1 to TRBJ2-1; TRBD2 aligns across 10 bases. CDR1 is MNHNS and CDR2 is SASEGT in the germline V gene. V gave up 1 base and J gave up 9 bases; unmatched junction bases: 6. This CDR3 has 15 residues. The CDR3 DNA reads TGTGCCAGCAGTGAAGACGTAGCGGGGGGCCGTGAGCAGTTCTTC. Protein product: CASSEDVAGGREQFF.

This clone was found a few times. This rearrangement joins TRBV9 to TRBJ1-1; D gene uncertain. V lost 0 bases to trimming and J lost 0 bases, with 15 bases between them. The CDR3 is 17 residues long. The germline V gene has CDR1 SGDLS and CDR2 YYNGEE. CDR3 protein: CASSVGGGSPMNTEAFF. The CDR3, as DNA: TGTGCCAGCAGCGTAGGAGGTGGCTCCCCCATGAACACTGAAGCTTTCTTT.